The clone carrying this T cell receptor beta chain turned up a few times. Its antigen is unidentified. The entirety of the isolated RNA underwent reverse transcription, so expressed TCRB transcripts were sequenced. Assay: immunoSEQ multiplex PCR; the TCRdb copy retains only in-frame clones and omits some. The table shows 160,000 or so clones, with over 7.5% occurring only once. This entry comes from a study of beta chain features in type 1 diabetes. Study results and caveats: Any PCR bias toward short templates would affect both groups alike.

Purities over 95% were achieved in all sorted populations. V was pared by 7 bases and J by 0 bases, with 7 bases of the junction left unmatched. The CDR3 covers 15 residues. The germline V gene encodes CDR1 SNHLY and CDR2 FYNNEI. The rearrangement links TRBV2 to TRBJ2-5, with 8 nucleotides matching TRBD2. The material sequenced was central memory CD4+ T cells from blood. This receptor was identified in a young woman in good health. The CDR3 is CASMRGASYQETQYF. CDR3 DNA: TGTGCCAGCATGCGGGGGGCCTCGTACCAAGAGACCCAGTACTTC.